This T cell receptor (beta chain) is from a study of OX40 agonist ivuxolimab in advanced cancers. As for the study in general: Cancers in dose escalation were hepatocellular, melanoma, renal cell and head and neck. Study conclusions and caveats: A proportion of nonresponders additionally exhibited low normalized T-cell clonal expansion. There were, on average, more expanded clones in CD8+ T cells than in CD4+. The authors did not determine the antigen specificity of the expanded peripheral T cells.

In regard to this clone: Antigen unknown.

Using immunoSEQ multiplex PCR, the repertoire was profiled, and TCRdb retains in-frame clones only, with some absent. The sample consists of roughly 75,000 clones, about nine tenths of them appearing once. Sequenced here: CD4+ or CD8+ T cells sorted from blood, sampled in a trial of the OX40 agonist ivuxolimab. The TCR sequence derives from an adult with an advanced solid tumor such as melanoma, head and neck, liver or kidney cancer.

Here the CDR3 reads CASKIEVGDEKLFF. The CDR3 region has the DNA TGTGCCAGCAAGATTGAGGTGGGGGATGAAAAACTGTTTTTT. V and J are TRBV6-5 and TRBJ1-4, with a weak D call TRBD1 (5 bases). The CDR3 is made up of 14 amino acids. Germline-derived CDR1 and CDR2 are MNHEY and SVGAGI. V was cut by 7 bases and J by 6 bases, with 15 bases left in between.